The rows below give T cell receptor beta chains drawn from one sample of a study of control samples from healthy donors and cancer patients. Profiling relied on immunoSEQ multiplex PCR, and the TCRdb table lists in-frame clones only, not all of them. Of some 96,000 clones listed, about 92% are singletons. Sequenced material: blood. The receptors come from a young man in good health. The CDR3 runs from the conserved cysteine through the conserved F or W. The D gene is left open where the match is weak. A clone size is listed for some rows: how often the clone was seen (once, few, many), or a class if it is expanded.

J: TRBJ1-1; size: .; V: TRBV12-3/TRBV12-4; D: .; DNA: TGTGCCAGCGGGCAGGACACTGAAGCTTTCTTT; CDR3: CASGQDTEAFF
J: TRBJ1-1; size: .; V: TRBV4-1; D: .; DNA: TGCGCCAGCAGCCAAGCAGGCAGTAACACTGAAGCTTTCTTT; CDR3: CASSQAGSNTEAFF
J: TRBJ2-7; size: .; V: TRBV5-1; D: TRBD2; DNA: TGCGCCAGCAGCGCAACAGTATCCGGGACTAGACGTCGCGAGCAGTACTTC; CDR3: CASSATVSGTRRREQYF
J: TRBJ1-5; size: .; V: TRBV7-9; D: TRBD1; DNA: TGTGCCAGCAGCGCGGGACAGGGGTTAGGAATCCATCAGCCCCAGCATTTT; CDR3: CASSAGQGLGIHQPQHF
J: TRBJ1-1; size: .; V: TRBV4-2; D: TRBD1; DNA: TGTGCCAGCAGCCACTGGACAGGATCGAACACTGAAGCTTTCTTT; CDR3: CASSHWTGSNTEAFF
J: TRBJ2-1; size: once; V: TRBV6-4; D: TRBD2; DNA: TGTGCCAGCAGTGACACCAGCGGGGGGTACAATGAGCAGTTCTTC; CDR3: CASSDTSGGYNEQFF
J: TRBJ1-5; size: .; V: TRBV10-3; D: .; DNA: TGTGCCATCAGTGACCCGGGACACACTAGCAATCAGCCCCAGCATTTT; CDR3: CAISDPGHTSNQPQHF
J: TRBJ1-3; size: .; V: TRBV29-1; D: .; DNA: TGCAGCGTACAGGACCGCTCTGGAAACACCATATATTTT; CDR3: CSVQDRSGNTIYF
J: TRBJ1-1; size: .; V: TRBV30; D: .; DNA: TGTGCCTGGAGTGTACCGAGGGAACAAGCTTTCTTT; CDR3: CAWSVPREQAFF
J: TRBJ1-2; size: .; V: TRBV5-1; D: .; DNA: TGCGCCAGCAGTATAGGGGGGGTCGAATATGGCTACACCTTC; CDR3: CASSIGGVEYGYTF
J: TRBJ2-2; size: .; V: TRBV2; D: .; DNA: TGTGCCAGCACTCTAGCGAGGGACACCGGGGAGCTGTTTTTT; CDR3: CASTLARDTGELFF
J: TRBJ1-2; size: once; V: TRBV19; D: .; DNA: TGTGCCAGTAGTGTAGGACAGAGTCCGATTAACTATGGCTACACCTTC; CDR3: CASSVGQSPINYGYTF
J: TRBJ2-7; size: .; V: TRBV20-1; D: .; DNA: TGCAGTGCAAGTGGCGGGGCCCTCGGGAACGAGCAGTACTTC; CDR3: CSASGGALGNEQYF
J: TRBJ2-7; size: .; V: TRBV5-1; D: .; DNA: TGCGCCAGCAGCTTGGTCACAGACTCCTACGAGCAGTACTTC; CDR3: CASSLVTDSYEQYF
J: TRBJ1-5; size: .; V: TRBV7-2; D: TRBD1; DNA: TGTGCCAGCAGCTTAGGGGGACAGTCGGATCAGCCCCAGCATTTT; CDR3: CASSLGGQSDQPQHF
J: TRBJ1-2; size: once; V: TRBV7-3; D: TRBD1; DNA: TGTGCCAGCAGCCCAGGACAGGGCTATGGCTACACCTTC; CDR3: CASSPGQGYGYTF
J: TRBJ1-1; size: .; V: TRBV4-3; D: .; DNA: TGCGCCAGCAGCCAAGATAGCCCGGACATTGAAGCTTTCTTT; CDR3: CASSQDSPDIEAFF
J: TRBJ1-1; size: .; V: TRBV29-1; D: .; DNA: TGCAGCGTTCAGGCCGGGATTCTTTCCGCTGAAGCTTTCTTT; CDR3: CSVQAGILSAEAFF
J: TRBJ1-5; size: .; V: TRBV4-2; D: .; DNA: TGTGCCAGCAGCCAACGGGGGAAAAATCAGCCCCAGCATTTT; CDR3: CASSQRGKNQPQHF
J: TRBJ2-1; size: .; V: TRBV29-1; D: .; DNA: TGCAGCGTTGAACATAGGGGACGCCCGGCGGAGTTCTTC; CDR3: CSVEHRGRPAEFF
J: TRBJ2-7; size: .; V: TRBV27; D: .; DNA: TGTGCCAGCAGGACGGGCTACGAGCAGTACTTC; CDR3: CASRTGYEQYF
J: TRBJ1-1; size: .; V: TRBV14; D: .; DNA: TGTGCCAGCAGTCTTTTTATGGGGGACACTGAAGCTTTCTTT; CDR3: CASSLFMGDTEAFF
J: TRBJ1-3; size: few; V: TRBV6-1; D: .; DNA: TGTGCCAGCAGTGAAGTACAAGGCTCTGGAAACACCATATATTTT; CDR3: CASSEVQGSGNTIYF
J: TRBJ1-2; size: .; V: TRBV9; D: TRBD1; DNA: TGTGCCAGCAGCCCACGGACAGGGTGGAACTATGGCTACACCTTC; CDR3: CASSPRTGWNYGYTF
J: TRBJ1-4; size: .; V: TRBV5-1; D: .; DNA: TGCGCCAGCAGCGCCCGGAGGGGGGTCTCTAATGAAAAACTGTTTTTT; CDR3: CASSARRGVSNEKLFF
J: TRBJ2-7; size: .; V: TRBV3-1/TRBV3-2; D: .; DNA: TGTGCCAGCAGCCAAGGTAGAGGGGAGCAGTACTTC; CDR3: CASSQGRGEQYF
J: TRBJ2-1; size: .; V: TRBV3-1/TRBV3-2; D: .; DNA: TGTGCCAGCAGCCAAGAAAATGTCAGAATGGCGGGGGACACCAATGAGCAGTTCTTC; CDR3: CASSQENVRMAGDTNEQFF
J: TRBJ2-7; size: .; V: TRBV3-1/TRBV3-2; D: TRBD1; DNA: TGTGCCAGCAGCGACAGGGGCGCGGCAGGGCAGTACTTC; CDR3: CASSDRGAAGQYF
J: TRBJ2-1; size: .; V: TRBV18; D: TRBD2; DNA: TGTGCCAGCTCACCATTCGGGAGGGACGATGAGCAGTTCTTC; CDR3: CASSPFGRDDEQFF
J: TRBJ2-3; size: once; V: TRBV2; D: TRBD2; DNA: TGTGCCAGCAGTGCGTCAGCGGGGGCTGGATCTATCACAGATACGCAGTATTTT; CDR3: CASSASAGAGSITDTQYF
J: TRBJ1-6; size: .; V: TRBV2; D: .; DNA: TGTGCCAGCACGCTAGACAGGACGCATTCACCCCTCCACTTT; CDR3: CASTLDRTHSPLHF
J: TRBJ2-6; size: .; V: TRBV7-9; D: .; DNA: TGTGCCAGCATAGGGGGGACGGGTCCTGGGGCCAACGTCCTGACTTTC; CDR3: CASIGGTGPGANVLTF
J: TRBJ1-1; size: once; V: TRBV6-5; D: .; DNA: TGTGCCAGCAGTTATGGGTTGGGAGGGGGCACTGAAGCTTTCTTT; CDR3: CASSYGLGGGTEAFF
J: TRBJ2-5; size: once; V: TRBV20-1; D: TRBD2; DNA: TGCAGTGCTAGTATTCCTCCGGGACTAGCGGGAGTCTGGGAGACCCAGTACTTC; CDR3: CSASIPPGLAGVWETQYF
J: TRBJ1-1; size: .; V: TRBV4-1; D: .; DNA: TGCGCCAGCAGCCGCCAGAACACTGAAGCTTTCTTT; CDR3: CASSRQNTEAFF
J: TRBJ1-2; size: .; V: TRBV30; D: TRBD1; DNA: TGTGCCTGGATTAGACAGGACAGGGGTAACTATGGCTACACCTTC; CDR3: CAWIRQDRGNYGYTF
J: TRBJ1-5; size: .; V: TRBV2; D: TRBD1; DNA: TGTGCCAGCAGGCTGACAGGGGATAGCAATCAGCCCCAGCATTTT; CDR3: CASRLTGDSNQPQHF
J: TRBJ1-5; size: .; V: TRBV6-5; D: .; DNA: TGTGCCAGCAGTTACGGTCCCAATCAGCCCCAGCATTTT; CDR3: CASSYGPNQPQHF
J: TRBJ2-3; size: once; V: TRBV5-1; D: .; DNA: TGCGCCAGCAGCTTGGGCAGGGTTAGTGATACGCAGTATTTT; CDR3: CASSLGRVSDTQYF
J: TRBJ2-3; size: .; V: TRBV5-1; D: .; DNA: TGCGCCAGCCCCGTTGAACCGACGACAGATACGCAGTATTTT; CDR3: CASPVEPTTDTQYF
J: TRBJ1-2; size: once; V: TRBV5-6; D: .; DNA: TGTGCCAGCAGACGGGAGTATGGCTACACCTTC; CDR3: CASRREYGYTF
J: TRBJ2-7; size: .; V: TRBV30; D: .; DNA: TGTGCCTGGAGTGTACACTCCACCTACGAGCAGTACTTC; CDR3: CAWSVHSTYEQYF
J: TRBJ1-2; size: .; V: TRBV27; D: TRBD1; DNA: TGTGCCAGCAGTTTACGACAGGGGACCTATGGCTACACCTTC; CDR3: CASSLRQGTYGYTF
J: TRBJ1-3; size: .; V: TRBV19; D: .; DNA: TGTGCCAGTAGTATGGACAGAATCTCTGGAAACACCATATATTTT; CDR3: CASSMDRISGNTIYF
J: TRBJ1-2; size: .; V: TRBV5-4; D: TRBD1; DNA: TGTGCCAGCAGCCTTCCGGGACAGGTGGGCTATGGCTACACCTTC; CDR3: CASSLPGQVGYGYTF
J: TRBJ1-2; size: .; V: TRBV7-2; D: TRBD1; DNA: TGTGCCAGCAGTCCAACAGGGGGCCATGGCTACACCTTC; CDR3: CASSPTGGHGYTF
J: TRBJ1-2; size: once; V: TRBV5-5; D: .; DNA: TGTGCCAGCAGCTTGGCGGAAGGCTACACCTTC; CDR3: CASSLAEGYTF
J: TRBJ1-2; size: .; V: TRBV9; D: .; DNA: TGTGCCAGCCGTTCCGAGTTGGACTATGGCTACACCTTC; CDR3: CASRSELDYGYTF
J: TRBJ1-2; size: .; V: TRBV11-2; D: .; DNA: TGTGCCAGCAGCTTAGGAGGAGACTATGGCTACACCTTC; CDR3: CASSLGGDYGYTF
J: TRBJ2-2; size: once; V: TRBV29-1; D: .; DNA: TGCAGCGTTGTAGACAGCGCCCGGTACACCGGGGAGCTGTTTTTT; CDR3: CSVVDSARYTGELFF
J: TRBJ1-3; size: .; V: TRBV11-3; D: .; DNA: TGTGCCAGCAGCTCGTCCGGGACCGCTGGAAACACCATATATTTT; CDR3: CASSSSGTAGNTIYF
J: TRBJ1-1; size: .; V: TRBV2; D: .; DNA: TGTGCCAGCAGGGATCGGACAGCCTCGAACACTGAAGCTTTCTTT; CDR3: CASRDRTASNTEAFF
J: TRBJ1-2; size: .; V: TRBV6-5; D: TRBD1; DNA: TGTGCCAGCAGGACCTGGACAGGAGATGGCTACACCTTC; CDR3: CASRTWTGDGYTF
J: TRBJ1-5; size: .; V: TRBV7-9; D: .; DNA: TGTGCCAGCAGCTTAGGGACAGACCATAGCAATCAGCCCCAGCATTTT; CDR3: CASSLGTDHSNQPQHF
J: TRBJ1-2; size: .; V: TRBV3-1/TRBV3-2; D: TRBD1; DNA: TGTGCCAGCAGCCTCAGGCCCGGGACAGGGGATAATGGCTACACCTTC; CDR3: CASSLRPGTGDNGYTF
J: TRBJ1-6; size: .; V: TRBV30; D: .; DNA: TGTGCCTGGGGGGAGAATTCACCCCTCCACTTT; CDR3: CAWGENSPLHF
J: TRBJ1-1; size: .; V: TRBV19; D: .; DNA: TGTGCCAGTAGTATAGATCCTGGACAGACGAACGGGAGAACTGAAGCTTTCTTT; CDR3: CASSIDPGQTNGRTEAFF
J: TRBJ2-7; size: .; V: TRBV7-9; D: TRBD2; DNA: TGTGCCAGCAGCTTAGTTCGAGCGGGAGGTTACGAGCAGTACTTC; CDR3: CASSLVRAGGYEQYF
J: TRBJ2-2; size: once; V: TRBV2; D: .; DNA: TGTGCCAGCAGTCCAAGGGGGGGTCTTAACCGGAACACCGGGGAGCTGTTTTTT; CDR3: CASSPRGGLNRNTGELFF